The 5 T cell receptor beta chains below were found in one sample sequenced in a study of identical twins. TCRdb reprocessed the 5' RACE reads with MiXCR, giving one entry per CDR3 protein. The sample has roughly 1.6 million distinct CDR3 sequences; around a third are singletons. The material sequenced was cord blood. Receptors originate from a newborn girl in good health.

The rearrangement uses TRBV9 and TRBJ2-4; D is perhaps TRBD1 (7 bases). V dropped 3 bases and J dropped 3 bases, with 16 bases sitting between them. Germline V CDR1 and CDR2: SGDLS, YYNGEE. The CDR3 loop spans 16 amino acids. The CDR3 region has the DNA TGTGCCAGCAGCGCAACACAGGGGCGGGACAAAAACATTCAGTACTTC. Translating it yields CASSATQGRDKNIQYF.

J is TRBJ1-2 and V is TRBV3-1; D gene ambiguous. The germline gives CDR1 LGHDT, CDR2 YNNKEL (reference sequence). The CDR3 loop spans 13 amino acids. Trimming cost V 1 base and J 8 bases, with 11 bases left between them. In DNA, the CDR3 is TGTGCCAGCAGCCAAGTAATAGGGCACGGCTACACCTTC. Residues: CASSQVIGHGYTF.

The rearrangement joins TRBV7-2 to TRBJ2-1; D unresolved. V was shortened by 5 bases and J by 7 bases, with 18 bases between the two germline ends. CDR1 SGHTA and CDR2 FQGNSA come from the germline V gene. The CDR3 runs to 15 residues. Written as DNA, the CDR3 is TGTGCCAGCAGCCCCCCTGTAGGGCCCAAGAATGAGCAGTTCTTC. Its translation is CASSPPVGPKNEQFF.

This clonotype was seen a few times. This sequence joins TRBV25-1 and TRBJ1-2; D possibly corresponds to TRBD1 (5 bases). The CDR3 contains 16 residues. Trimming took off 4 bases at V and 4 bases at J, with 19 bases between the two ends. Germline V CDR1 and CDR2: MGHDK, SYGVNS. CDR3: CASSGVGSGGIYGYTF. In nucleotides, the CDR3 is TGTGCCAGCAGTGGCGTGGGGTCGGGGGGGATCTATGGCTACACCTTC.

J is TRBJ1-3 and V is TRBV10-2; a weak D match, TRBD1 (6 bases). CDR1 and CDR2 (germline): WSHSY, SAAADI. The CDR3 contains 16 residues. V lost 5 bases to trimming and J lost 0 bases, with 14 bases between them. In DNA form, the CDR3 reads TGCGCCAGCAGTCCTACAGGGTTCCGCTCTGGAAACACCATATATTTT. Translated, it gives CASSPTGFRSGNTIYF.